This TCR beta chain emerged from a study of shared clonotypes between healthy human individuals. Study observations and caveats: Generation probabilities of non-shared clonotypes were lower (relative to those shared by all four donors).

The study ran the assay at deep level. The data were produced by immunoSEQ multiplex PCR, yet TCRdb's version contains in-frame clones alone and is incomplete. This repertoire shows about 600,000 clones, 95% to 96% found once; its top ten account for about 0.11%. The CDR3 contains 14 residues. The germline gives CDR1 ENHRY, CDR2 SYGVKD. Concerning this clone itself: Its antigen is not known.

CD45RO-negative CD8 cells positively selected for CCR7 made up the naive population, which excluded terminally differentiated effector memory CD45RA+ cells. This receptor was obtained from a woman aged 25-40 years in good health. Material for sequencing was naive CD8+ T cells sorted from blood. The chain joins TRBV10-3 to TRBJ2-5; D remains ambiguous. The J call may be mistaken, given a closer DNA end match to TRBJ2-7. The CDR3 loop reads CAISPLNSSYEQYF. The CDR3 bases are TGTGCCATCTCACCCCTAAACAGCTCCTACGAGCAGTACTTC.